This is a list of T cell receptor beta chains from one sample in a study of CD8 T cells in ankylosing spondylitis. TCRdb itself ran the 5' RACE reads through MiXCR, one entry per CDR3 protein. The profile shows more than 300,000 distinct CDR3 sequences, around 7.6% of them singletons. Sequenced sample: blood, either unsorted or a sorted T cell fraction (not recorded which). These receptors came from a male donor with ankylosing spondylitis. Each CDR3 is given with its conserved first and last residue. The D gene is left open where the match is weak. Part of the rows lack a size; the others show once, few, many or a class for expanded clones.

clone_size	d_call	v_call	j_call	cdr3_nt	cdr3_aa
.	.	TRBV7-9	TRBJ1-3	TGTGCCAGCAGCTTAGCCAGGGACGACGGAAACACCATATATTTT	CASSLARDDGNTIYF
.	.	TRBV10-3	TRBJ2-7	TGTGCCATCAGTGAGTTTGGGCGTTACGAGCAGTACTTC	CAISEFGRYEQYF
.	TRBD1	TRBV20-1	TRBJ2-1	TGCAGTGCTAGGCTACAGGGGTTGAATGAGCAGTTCTTC	CSARLQGLNEQFF
many	TRBD1	TRBV10-3	TRBJ2-7	TGTGCCATCAGGGGACAGGGTTCCCACGAGCAGTACTTC	CAIRGQGSHEQYF
.	.	TRBV10-1	TRBJ2-3	TGCGCCAGCAGTGGGGAGTCCGGCACAGATACGCAGTATTTT	CASSGESGTDTQYF
many	TRBD1	TRBV7-9	TRBJ1-1	TGTGCCAGCAGCTTTGGGACAGGGGCGAAGAACGCTGAAGCTTTCTTT	CASSFGTGAKNAEAFF
.	TRBD1	TRBV7-9	TRBJ2-1	TGTGCCAGCAGCTGGACAGGGGGCAAGGATGAGCAGTTCTTC	CASSWTGGKDEQFF
few	.	TRBV5-1	TRBJ2-1	TGCGCCAGCAGCTACGGGCCGGGCAATGAGCAGTTCTTC	CASSYGPGNEQFF
.	TRBD1	TRBV20-1	TRBJ2-2	TGCAGTGCTAGGGCCGGGACAGGGGGAACCGGGGAGCTGTTTTTT	CSARAGTGGTGELFF
few	TRBD2	TRBV11-2	TRBJ2-1	TGTGCCAGCAGCTTATTAGCGGGACCCAACAATGAGCAGTTCTTC	CASSLLAGPNNEQFF
.	.	TRBV7-2	TRBJ1-2	TGTGCCAGCAGCGGGCCCCTTCGCGGGGGTATTAGCTACACCTTC	CASSGPLRGGISYTF
.	.	TRBV6-1	TRBJ1-1	TGTGCCAGCCTCCGGGACGGAATGAACACTGAAGCTTTCTTT	CASLRDGMNTEAFF
few	.	TRBV25-1	TRBJ2-5	TGTGCCAGCACCCCGGGGTCGAGGGGCAGCTTAGAGACCCAGTACTTC	CASTPGSRGSLETQYF
.	.	TRBV7-9	TRBJ2-1	TGTGCCAGCAGCCCCCGGGACAATGAGCAGTTCTTC	CASSPRDNEQFF
many	.	TRBV4-1	TRBJ2-3	TGCGCCAGCAGCCTCGTCGCCCGAACTAGCACAGATACGCAGTATTTT	CASSLVARTSTDTQYF
many	.	TRBV29-1	TRBJ1-4	TGCAGCGTTCTGAACAGGGCAAATGAAAAACTGTTTTTT	CSVLNRANEKLFF
.	TRBD2	TRBV9	TRBJ2-7	TGTGCCAGCAGCCCCATTTTGGGGGGGGCCTACGAGCAGTACTTC	CASSPILGGAYEQYF
few	TRBD2	TRBV5-5	TRBJ2-5	TGTGCCAGCAGCGAGGGGGGACTAGGAGAAGAGACCCAGTACTTC	CASSEGGLGEETQYF
.	.	TRBV7-2	TRBJ1-6	TGTGCCAGCAGCTTAGCGCGTTCGGGCCTAAGGAATTCACCCCTCCACTTT	CASSLARSGLRNSPLHF
many	.	TRBV29-1	TRBJ2-7	TGCAGCGTTGCGCGGGACAGCTACGAGCAGTACTTC	CSVARDSYEQYF
.	.	TRBV11-3	TRBJ2-1	TGTGCCAGCAGCCGAGGATCCGGGACTTCAGACAATGAGCAGTTCTTC	CASSRGSGTSDNEQFF
few	.	TRBV11-2	TRBJ2-2	TGTGCCAGCAGCTTAAACAGTGGCACCGGGGAGCTGTTTTTT	CASSLNSGTGELFF
many	.	TRBV9	TRBJ1-3	TGTGCCAGCAGCGTCCGGGAAGCTGGAAACACCATATATTTT	CASSVREAGNTIYF
few	TRBD1	TRBV18	TRBJ2-7	TGTGCCAGCTCACATAGGACAGGGGTTACCTACGAGCAGTACTTC	CASSHRTGVTYEQYF
few	TRBD1	TRBV12-3/TRBV12-4	TRBJ1-1	TGTGCCAGCAGTTACCAGGGGGCGAGCACTGAAGCTTTCTTT	CASSYQGASTEAFF
few	.	TRBV29-1	TRBJ2-7	TGCAGCGTTGGTGTGAAGGGTGAGCCCTACGAGCAGTACTTC	CSVGVKGEPYEQYF
few	.	TRBV5-6	TRBJ2-3	TGTGCCAGCAGCCGCCTTGCGGGGACTGCGTATTTT	CASSRLAGTAYF
few	TRBD1	TRBV11-2	TRBJ1-2	TGTGCCAGCAGCATACAGGGGGCCGACTATGGCTACACCTTC	CASSIQGADYGYTF
many	TRBD2	TRBV29-1	TRBJ2-1	TGCAGCGTTGACGCGGGAGCTGGTAAGGATGAGCAGTTCTTC	CSVDAGAGKDEQFF
.	TRBD1	TRBV7-2	TRBJ2-7	TGTGCCAGCAGCGTCGACAGGGGAACGGGAGAGCAGTACTTC	CASSVDRGTGEQYF
.	TRBD1	TRBV20-1	TRBJ1-4	TGCAGTGCTAGAGGGCAGGACAGGGGCAGGACTAATGAAAAACTGTTTTTT	CSARGQDRGRTNEKLFF
.	.	TRBV4-2	TRBJ2-2	TGTGCCAGCAGCCAGACTCTAACGCGGGGAGTGATGATGAACACCGGGGAGCTGTTTTTT	CASSQTLTRGVMMNTGELFF
.	TRBD2	TRBV5-1	TRBJ2-1	TGCGCCAGCAGCTTGGATGGGAGGGCCTTGGATGAGCAGTTCTTC	CASSLDGRALDEQFF
.	TRBD2	TRBV4-3	TRBJ2-5	TGCGCCAGCAGCCAAGATCTTCGTTCGTTAACGGGAGGGCAAGAGACCCAGTACTTC	CASSQDLRSLTGGQETQYF
.	.	TRBV7-9	TRBJ2-3	TGTGCCAGCAGCCCACCGGGACTTGATAGCACAGATACGCAGTATTTT	CASSPPGLDSTDTQYF
many	TRBD1	TRBV27	TRBJ1-1	TGTGCCAGCAATCCCGGGACAGGGATTGGCACTGAAGCTTTCTTT	CASNPGTGIGTEAFF
.	.	TRBV4-3	TRBJ1-4	TGCGCCAGCAGCCCCGGGTCCCTGGGTGAAAAACTGTTTTTT	CASSPGSLGEKLFF
many	.	TRBV15	TRBJ2-2	TGTGCCACCAGCAGAGATTCGGGCGGGGAGCTGTTTTTT	CATSRDSGGELFF
.	.	TRBV20-1	TRBJ1-5	TGCAGTGCTAGTACCGGTCCAGGCGGGCAGCCCCAGCATTTT	CSASTGPGGQPQHF
.	TRBD1	TRBV28	TRBJ1-3	TGTGCCAGCAGTTACTACAGGGGACTCGGAAACACCATATATTTT	CASSYYRGLGNTIYF
few	.	TRBV4-2	TRBJ2-6	TGTGCCAGCAGCCAAGAAACTAGTGGGGCCAACGTCCTGACTTTC	CASSQETSGANVLTF